The clone carrying this TCR beta chain was observed once. Its antigen is not identified. The time point is: new active TB diagnosis, blood taken before or within 7 days of starting treatment. The data are from a study of T cells in tuberculosis. Overall study: PBMC were archived before or within 7 days of starting treatment.

Here immunoSEQ multiplex PCR was the method, and the copy in TCRdb shows in-frame clones only, minus some. The data show about 49,000 clones, nearly 95% seen once. The CDR3 is 15 amino acids. V was trimmed by 1 base and J by 6 bases, leaving 12 bases between them. The germline CDR1 and CDR2 sequences are SGHTA and FQGNSA. Study results and caveats: Active tuberculosis patients had shorter CDR3-alpha; the beta difference was nonsignificant.

Sequenced material: PBMCs, taken at tuberculosis diagnosis. The sequence came from an adult with tuberculosis. The V gene is TRBV7-2, the J gene TRBJ1-4; no clear D. The CDR3 DNA reads as TGTGCCAGCAGCTTAGGCGGGGATCACGATGAAAAACTGTTTTTT. Protein product: CASSLGGDHDEKLFF. The variable domain in full, completed from reference TRBV7-2 and TRBJ1-4, reads GAGVSQSPSNKVTEKGKDVELRCDPISGHTALYWYRQSLGQGLEFLIYFQGNSAPDKSGLPSDRFSAERTGGSVSTLTIQRTQQEDSAVYLCASSLGGDHDEKLFFGSGTQLSVL.